This T cell receptor beta chain was recorded in a study of shared clonotypes between healthy human individuals (TCRdb year 2020). Study-level background: A few men and a couple of women, aged 18 to 49 years, made up the cohort. Per donor, three plates each were used for CD4 naive and CD4 memory, two for CD8 naive, and one for CD8 memory. To estimate repertoire size and how much clonotypes are shared between individuals, the study performed deep sequencing of blood TCR repertoires from five healthy adults. To increase sequencing depth and limit assay-specific biases, TCR repertoire library preparation and sequencing were carried out by different laboratories using diverse techniques. Leukapheresis yielded between about 0.94 and 10 billion PBMCs per donor.

Overall study results and their limits: Based on pairwise subsampling, the degree of clonotype sharing among donors was expected to be affected by sequencing depth. Compared with non-shared clonotypes, the clonotypes found in all four sorted-subset donors had higher generation probabilities. Naive subsets generally had larger estimated clonotype richness than memory subsets did. Even with the large sequencing depth, rarefaction of the sorted-subset datasets indicated that sequencing was incomplete. Only blood was sampled, and tissue TCR repertoires likely differ from those in blood. The genetic and exposure-history diversity represented was limited by the small number of donors. Roughly 5% of naive CD4, around 3.5% of naive CD8, about 2.1% of memory CD4, and around 0.42% of memory CD8 clonotypes were shared across a few donors.

A word on this clone: Its antigen is still unknown. No quality values exist for individual bases; no much larger clone is one base distant. The identical CDR3 is also encoded by other nucleotide sequences in the sample.

CD8 naive samples consisted of CD45RO-negative cells that were positively selected for CCR7, yielding a CD45RA+CCR7+ population without TemRA cells. The donors were healthy, HIV-negative adults who had no recently reported acute infections or vaccinations. Every donor was a Caucasian adult living in Nashville, Tennessee, USA. Blood was collected by leukapheresis, and PBMCs were isolated by Ficoll-Histopaque density gradient centrifugation and then cryopreserved in liquid nitrogen vapor phase. Analytical flow cytometry was used to check the purity and quantity of each magnetically sorted T cell population. Each sorted fraction had its genomic DNA isolated and then quantified by UV absorbance on a Nanodrop 2000c. Cut back by 2 bases and 5 bases, the V and J ends lie 6 bases apart. The CDR3 has 12 amino acids, counting the end cysteine and phenylalanine. CDR3 DNA is the only sequence kept; it has 36 bases, read in frame from the first base. The CDR1 and CDR2 encoded by the germline V gene (reference sequence) are GTSNPN and SVGIG.

TCR CDR3 regions were amplified from genomic DNA by multiplex PCR using the deep immunoSEQ assay. Extracted genomic DNA from each cell subset was distributed evenly across all wells of several immunoSEQ 96-well plates, and each plate was treated as a replicate. For sorted subsets, each replicate PCR was loaded with about 200 ng genomic DNA, equivalent to 25,000 to 35,000 T cell genomes. Purified libraries were quantified with a Qubit 3.0 fluorometer, sized on a Bioanalyzer 2100, and re-quantified with the KAPA Library Quantification kit. A separate single-read 150-cycle Illumina NextSeq 550 flow cell was used to sequence each immunoSEQ 96-well plate. Regarding the original processing steps: Because the immunoSEQ output included only junctional sequences and no quality scores, the filtering could not be the same as the filtering used for full-length reads. Sequences were annotated with PyIR, a Python wrapper for IgBLAST v1.9, and V/J genes and CDR3 were assigned using IMGT germline references. Reads with weak V/J assignments (E-value above 1e-6), missing CDR3, stop codons, out-of-frame junctions, or ambiguous translated residues were removed. V3J clonotypes were defined as sequences sharing an identical inferred V gene, J gene, and CDR3 amino acid sequence. Percentage overlap between repertoires was computed as shared unique clonotypes divided by the size of the smaller repertoire. Richness of each repertoire was evaluated using RTK rarefaction, the Chao1 estimator, and Recon v2.1 estimates of unobserved clonotypes. For all TCRbeta clonotypes obtained by the gDNA method from a few donors, generation probabilities were computed with OLGA. This is the immuneACCESS table as TCRdb keeps it, with only in-frame sequences that have V and J called. A part of the clones is gone; compared with another copy, unresolved V genes explain less than half, and the rest is unexplained. V and J calls and clone size come straight from that table; D and trimming were deduced from the DNA. This sample holds around 2,000,000 clones; about 95% were observed only once. The top ten constitute 1.2% of the sample.

This TCR was recovered from a man aged 18 to 30 in good health. This receptor chain uses TRBV30 and TRBJ2-2; matching of 6 bases hints at TRBD2 as the D gene. The sequenced material came from naive CD8+ T cells sorted from blood. The cell subset or site label here, explained by the study, means: CD45RA+CCR7+. This receptor has the CDR3 CAWSRGTGELFF. The DNA sequence follows: TGTGCCTGGAGTCGGGGGACCGGGGAGCTGTTTTTT.